This paragraph reports one TCR beta chain. This entry comes from a study of blood T cell repertoires in COVID-19. Across the study: Acute and convalescent COVID-19 samples came from the United States, Italy and Spain. T cells, B-cell-depleted T cells, or PBMCs supplied cDNA or gDNA.

Under the authors' procedure: Reference gene primer amplification gave estimated nucleated cell counts. The method was immunoSEQ multiplex PCR; TCRdb's version includes in-frame clones alone and lacks a portion of them. V and J calls and clone size are those listed in that table; D and trimming were worked out from the DNA. Of 130,000 to 150,000 clones in the sample, 87% were seen once. This CDR3 has 13 residues. Trimming stripped 4 bases from V and 3 bases from J, with 12 bases between. Germline V CDR1 and CDR2: SQVTM, ANQGSEA. The rearrangement joins TRBV29-1 to TRBJ1-2; D is unresolved. Sequenced input: peripheral blood. The receptor's source is a woman between 50 and 59 years old with active or convalescent COVID-19. CDR3 sequence: CSVGSRRDYGYTF. The CDR3 nucleotides read TGCAGCGTTGGCAGCCGACGGGACTATGGCTACACCTTC.